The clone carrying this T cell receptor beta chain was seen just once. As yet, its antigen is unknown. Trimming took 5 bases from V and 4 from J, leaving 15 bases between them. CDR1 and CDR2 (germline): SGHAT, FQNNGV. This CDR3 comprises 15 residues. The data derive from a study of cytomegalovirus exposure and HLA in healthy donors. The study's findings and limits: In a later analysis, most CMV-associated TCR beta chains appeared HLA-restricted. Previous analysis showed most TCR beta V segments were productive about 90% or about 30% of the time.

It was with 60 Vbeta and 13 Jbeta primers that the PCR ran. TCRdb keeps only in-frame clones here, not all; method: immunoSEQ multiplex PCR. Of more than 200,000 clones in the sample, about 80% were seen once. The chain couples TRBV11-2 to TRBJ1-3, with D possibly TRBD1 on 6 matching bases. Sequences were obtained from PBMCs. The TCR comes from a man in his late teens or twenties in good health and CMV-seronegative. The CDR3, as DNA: TGTGCCAGCAGCCAAATTACAGGGCTAGGAAACACCATATATTTT. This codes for CASSQITGLGNTIYF. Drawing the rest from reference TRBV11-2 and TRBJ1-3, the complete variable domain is EAGVAQSPRYKIIEKRQSVAFWCNPISGHATLYWYQQILGQGPKLLIQFQNNGVVDDSQLPKDRFSAERLKGVDSTLKIQPAKLEDSAVYLCASSQITGLGNTIYFGEGSWLTVV.